Listed below are T cell receptor beta chains from one sample, sequenced in a study of glioma-infiltrating T cells. MiXCR, run by TCRdb on the multiplex PCR reads, gives a single entry per CDR3 protein. Among 35,000 to 45,000 distinct CDR3 sequences listed, around 24% were seen once. Sequences were obtained from glioma tissue, nonneoplastic brain tissue, or PBMCs (not recorded which). The source is a human donor with low-grade glioma or glioblastoma, undergoing nonglioma brain surgery, or in good health (not recorded which). Both conserved end residues are part of each CDR3. The D gene is left open where the match is weak. Clone sizes are given selectively: once, few, many, or a class where the clone is expanded.

clone size	V gene	D gene	J gene	CDR3 DNA	CDR3 protein
-	TRBV2	TRBD2	TRBJ2-1	TGTGCCAGCAGTGAAGGAGCGGGGGGCTACAATGAGCAGTTCTTC	CASSEGAGGYNEQFF
few	TRBV12-5	-	TRBJ1-2	-	CATPPGREDAYGCTF
many	TRBV19	-	TRBJ2-3	TGTGCCAGTAGTATAGGGACATCCACAGATACGCAGTATTTT	CASSIGTSTDTQYF
few	TRBV2	TRBD2	TRBJ2-1	TGTGCCAGCAGTGAACCGCGGGGGACCGGTGAGCAGTTCTTC	CASSEPRGTGEQFF
many	TRBV4-1	-	TRBJ1-3	TGCGCCAGCAGCCAAAATACAGGATCTGGAAACACCATATATTTT	CASSQNTGSGNTIYF
many	TRBV24-1	-	TRBJ2-5	TGTGCCACCAGTCAGGACCTCCAAGAGACCCAGTACTTC	CATSQDLQETQYF
-	TRBV29-1	-	TRBJ2-5	TGCAGCGTCCTTCCGGGGGAAGAGACCCAGTACTTC	CSVLPGEETQYF
few	TRBV5-1	-	TRBJ2-1	TGCGCCAGCAGACCCCCCGGGCCCAATGAGCAGTTCTTC	CASRPPGPNEQFF
many	TRBV4-1	TRBD2	TRBJ2-1	TGCGCCAGCAAGGGACTAGCAAATGAGCAGTTCTTC	CASKGLANEQFF
many	TRBV5-1	-	TRBJ2-3	TGCGCCAGCAGCCTGGGAATTAGCACAGATACGCAGTATTTT	CASSLGISTDTQYF
-	TRBV7-9	TRBD1	TRBJ2-1	TGTGCCAGCAGCCAGGGACAGATCCCCTACAATGAGCAGTTCTTC	CASSQGQIPYNEQFF
many	TRBV20-1	-	TRBJ2-1	TGCAGTGCTGAGCGGGTGGGGAGCTCCTACAATGAGCAGTTCTTC	CSAERVGSSYNEQFF
-	TRBV27	TRBD2	TRBJ2-7	TGTGCCAGCAGTGCCCCGAGCGGGAGCTACGAGCAGTACTTC	CASSAPSGSYEQYF
medium-sized	TRBV6-6	TRBD2	TRBJ2-1	TGTGCCAGCAGTTACACGGGGGGGGCGGGGGCGACGGTCTTC	CASSYTGGAGATVF
-	TRBV29-1	TRBD2	TRBJ2-1	TGCAGCGTTTGGACTAGCGGGGGGGGAACCTACAATGAGCAGTTCTTC	CSVWTSGGGTYNEQFF
few	TRBV12-3/TRBV12-4	TRBD2	TRBJ2-1	TGTGCCAGCAGCCCCGGACTAGCGGCTTCCTCCTACAATGAGCAGTTCTTC	CASSPGLAASSYNEQFF
many	TRBV5-1	-	TRBJ2-1	TGCGCCAGCAGCTTGGACCCGGGGAATGAGCAGTTCTTC	CASSLDPGNEQFF
many	TRBV20-1	-	TRBJ2-1	TGCAGTGCTAGAAGGCCGACCTACAATGAGCAGTTCTTC	CSARRPTYNEQFF
medium-sized	TRBV6-2/TRBV6-3	TRBD1	TRBJ2-3	TGTGCCAGCAGTTGGGACAGGCAAACAGATACGCAGTATTTT	CASSWDRQTDTQYF
many	TRBV14	-	TRBJ1-2	TGTGCCAGCAGCCAAGATGTCTCCGGCGTGGGGGGCTACACCTTC	CASSQDVSGVGGYTF